This TCR beta chain was captured by sequencing in a study of cytomegalovirus exposure and HLA in healthy donors. As regards this clone: At one of its ends the junction is not consistent with the germline gene, which may arise from a read error.

PCR involved 60 Vbeta and 13 Jbeta primers. Authors' data handling: In a later analysis, some 80 million unique TCR beta chains included roughly 11 million shared by two or more donors. Sequencing used immunoSEQ multiplex PCR; TCRdb keeps in-frame clones, though not all of them. That table supplies the V and J calls and clone size; D and trimming were determined from the DNA. The sample includes 65,000 to 90,000 clones. This CDR3 is 18 amino acids long. Germline values: CDR1 MNHNS, CDR2 SASEGT. The chain combines TRBV6-1 with TRBJ2-1, with 10 positions matching TRBD2. The TCR comes from a female donor in good health and CMV-seropositive. Sequencing used PBMCs. The CDR3 spells CASSELSGRSSSDNEQFF. CDR3 nucleotides: TGTGCCAGCAGTGAACTTAGCGGGAGGAGCAGCTCCGACAATGAGCAGTTCTTC.